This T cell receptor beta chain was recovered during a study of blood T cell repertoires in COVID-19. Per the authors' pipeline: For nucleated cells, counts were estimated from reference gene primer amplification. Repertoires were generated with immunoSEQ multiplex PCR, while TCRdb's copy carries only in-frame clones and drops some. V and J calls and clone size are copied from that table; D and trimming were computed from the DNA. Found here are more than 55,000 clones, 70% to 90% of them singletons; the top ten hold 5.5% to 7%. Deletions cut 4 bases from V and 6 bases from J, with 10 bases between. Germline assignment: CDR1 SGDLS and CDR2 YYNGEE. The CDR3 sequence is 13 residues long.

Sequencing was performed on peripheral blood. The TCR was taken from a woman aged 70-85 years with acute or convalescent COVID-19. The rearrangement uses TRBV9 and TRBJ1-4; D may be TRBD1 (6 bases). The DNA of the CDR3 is TGTGCCAGCAGCACAGGGTTGTATGAAAAACTGTTTTTT. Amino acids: CASSTGLYEKLFF. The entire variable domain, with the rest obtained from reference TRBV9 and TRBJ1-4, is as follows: DSGVTQTPKHLITATGQRVTLRCSPRSGDLSVYWYQQSLDQGLQFLIQYYNGEERAKGNILERFSAQQFPDLHSELNLSSLELGDSALYFCASSTGLYEKLFFGSGTQLSVL.